Reported below is one TCR beta chain. These data originate in a study of cytomegalovirus exposure and HLA in healthy donors. This CDR3 spans 13 amino acids. With 7 bases clipped from V and 8 bases from J, the junction kept 9 bases outside the gene matches. Germline assignment: CDR1 SQVTM and CDR2 ANQGSEA. A multiplex PCR was run with 60 Vbeta primers and 13 Jbeta primers. The repertoire was sequenced with immunoSEQ multiplex PCR; TCRdb's copy has only in-frame clones and lacks some. This table holds around 200,000 clones, 80% found once. This chain uses TRBV29-1 with TRBJ2-1, with 9 bases identical to TRBD2. This receptor was taken from a man in his forties or fifties in good health and CMV-seropositive. The sequenced sample was PBMCs. The CDR3 nucleotides are TGCAGCGGTCGAGCGGGGGGTGGTGATGAGCAGTTCTTC. Translation gives CSGRAGGGDEQFF.